This T cell receptor (beta chain) emerged from a study of blood T cells in healthy people across ages. The study, taken as a whole, reports: Diversity figures derived from one million T cells were judged to underestimate the true value. Higher diversity, along with more naive CD4+ cells, distinguished long-lived donors from aged donors.

Peripheral blood, 9.5 to 10 milliliters per donor, was collected. Alongside a J-beta primer mix, a sample-barcoded 5' primer served in a second PCR lasting 7 to 11 cycles. The yield of each sample was at least 2.5 million CDR3-containing paired-end reads. TCRdb processed the 5' RACE reads anew with MiXCR; each CDR3 protein has one entry. Here the sample spans roughly 1.9 million distinct CDR3 sequences, about two fifths being singletons. Of note for this clonotype: Its antigen is not known.

This CDR3 contains 14 residues. Germline-derived CDR1 and CDR2 are SGHAT and FQNNGV. The V gene lost 1 base and the J gene lost 3 bases, with 10 bases spanning the gap. This sequence was found in a human donor in good health. J is TRBJ2-7 and V is TRBV11-2; D is possibly TRBD1 (5 bases). The sample was blood. The CDR3 region has the DNA TGTGCCAGCAGCTTAGGCGACAGCCACTACGAGCAGTACTTC. Its protein product is CASSLGDSHYEQYF.